The entry below gives a single TCR beta chain sequence along with its context. This sample was included in a study of blood T cell repertoires in COVID-19. About the research overall: COVID-19 samples collected from the United States, Italy and Spain covered acute and convalescent phases.

Sequencing was performed with immunoSEQ multiplex PCR; in TCRdb, only in-frame clones are kept and a portion is missing. The data contain roughly 290,000 clones, more than 75% of them seen just once; the ten biggest clones take up about 8%. The sample comprised peripheral blood. The sequence was obtained from a woman aged 45 to 65 who had recovered from COVID-19.

CDR3 sequence (DNA): TGTGCCAGCAGTTACTCGAGGACAGGCCAGACCTACGAGCAGTACTTC. Its translation is CASSYSRTGQTYEQYF. The genes are TRBV6-5 and TRBJ2-7; TRBD1 matches 7 bases. With V trimmed by 0 bases and J by 2 bases, 7 bases remained unmatched. There are 16 residues in the CDR3. Germline CDR1 is MNHEY and CDR2 is SVGAGI.